The 18 T cell receptor beta chains given below trace back to one sample, sequenced in a study of blood T cell repertoires in COVID-19. Repertoires were generated with immunoSEQ multiplex PCR, while TCRdb's copy carries only in-frame clones and drops some. This table holds roughly 200,000 clones, approximately 81% found once. Sequencing used peripheral blood. The receptors derive from a woman of 80 years or more with acute or convalescent COVID-19.

The chain joins TRBV7-9 to TRBJ1-6; TRBD1 aligns across 9 bases. CDR1 and CDR2 from the germline V gene are SEHNR and FQNEAQ (reference sequence). The CDR3 covers 15 residues. V was clipped by 3 bases and J by 6 bases; unmatched bases: 3. The chain's CDR3 is CASSLGTGPNSPLHF. The DNA for the CDR3 is TGTGCCAGCAGCTTGGGGACAGGGCCTAATTCACCCCTCCACTTT.

The chain links TRBV5-1 to TRBJ2-7, with 10 positions matching TRBD2. This CDR3 is built from 14 residues. Trimming took 0 bases from V and 6 from J; bases not matched to a gene: 3. CDR1 SGHRS and CDR2 YFSETQ come from the germline V gene. The CDR3 DNA is TGCGCCAGCAGCTTGGAACTAGCGGGGCGCGAGCAGTACTTC. It is translated as CASSLELAGREQYF. Looking up the rest from reference TRBV5-1 and TRBJ2-7 gives the full variable domain: KAGVTQTPRYLIKTRGQQVTLSCSPISGHRSVSWYQQTPGQGLQFLFEYFSETQRNKGNFPGRFSGRQFSNSRSEMNVSTLELGDSALYLCASSLELAGREQYFGPGTRLTVT.

The gene calls are TRBV6-5 and TRBJ1-2; D may be TRBD1 (5 bases). CDR1 and CDR2 from the germline V gene are MNHEY and SVGAGI. This CDR3 spans 13 amino acids. V lost 6 bases and J lost 9, with 17 bases in between. CDR3 sequence: CASSRVQAGSYTF. The DNA of the CDR3 is TGTGCCAGCAGCCGAGTACAGGCCGGCAGCTACACCTTC.

This chain joins TRBV14 and TRBJ1-4; D ambiguous. The ends were cut back, 6 bases at V and 7 bases at J, with 18 bases in the middle. The CDR3 is 15 amino acids. CDR1 and CDR2 from the germline V gene are SGHDN and FVKESK. The CDR3 DNA follows: TGTGCCAGCAGTCCCTCAAGAGCTGATTTTGAAAAACTGTTTTTT. It encodes CASSPSRADFEKLFF.

J is TRBJ1-2 and V is TRBV28; 8 nucleotides agree with TRBD1. V shed 2 bases and J 2 bases; nucleotides not matched to a gene: 7. The CDR3 totals 16 residues. Germline V gene data show CDR1 as MDHEN and CDR2 as SYDVKM. The CDR3, as DNA: TGTGCCAGCAGTTTAACCGGCAGGGGGCAAAACTATGGCTACACCTTC. This gives the protein CASSLTGRGQNYGYTF.

The CDR3 nucleotides are TGTGCCATCAGTGACCAGGCAGGGTCCAATGAGCAGTTCTTC. Its protein product is CAISDQAGSNEQFF. The chain recombines TRBV10-3 with TRBJ2-1, with a weak D call TRBD1 (5 bases). Germline-derived CDR1 and CDR2 are ENHRY and SYGVKD. The V end was cut by 3 bases, the J end by 6 bases, with 12 bases between. CDR3 length equals 14 residues.

The chain is built from TRBV9 and TRBJ2-1, with a possible D match to TRBD1 (5 bases). The ends were cut back, 0 bases at V and 2 bases at J, with 9 bases in the middle. The CDR3 runs 15 residues. Germline-derived CDR1 and CDR2 are SGDLS and YYNGEE. The CDR3 bases are TGTGCCAGCAGCGTAGCCGGCAGGGCCTACAATGAGCAGTTCTTC. Translated, it gives CASSVAGRAYNEQFF.

The chain has TRBV3-1 (or the pseudogene TRBV3-2) and TRBJ1-6; the D gene is possibly TRBD1 (5 bases). The V gene lost 4 bases and the J gene lost 10 bases, with 14 bases spanning the gap. The CDR3 has 14 residues. Germline values: CDR1 LGHDT, CDR2 YNNKEL (reference sequence). CDR3 sequence: CASSPSGNGSPLHF. CDR3 nucleotides: TGTGCCAGCAGCCCGTCAGGGAATGGCTCACCCCTCCACTTT.

The rearrangement links TRBV4-1 to TRBJ2-7, with 10 bases identical to TRBD1. V was clipped by 3 bases and J by 3 bases; unmatched bases: 5. There are 15 residues in the CDR3. Germline V lookup: CDR1 MGHRA, CDR2 YSYEKL. The DNA for the CDR3 is TGCGCCAGCAGCCAGGGGACAGGGGATGTCTACGAGCAGTACTTC. Its translation is CASSQGTGDVYEQYF.

The V and J genes are TRBV2 and TRBJ1-3; 9 positions agree with TRBD1. The germline gives CDR1 SNHLY, CDR2 FYNNEI. V dropped 6 bases and J dropped 3; count of bases not matched to a gene: 9. The CDR3 is 16 residues long. CDR3 sequence reads: CASRNRGQFVGNTIYF. As DNA, the CDR3 is TGTGCCAGCAGGAACAGGGGGCAGTTCGTTGGAAACACCATATATTTT.

The genes are TRBV10-2 and TRBJ2-3; 10 bases are shared with TRBD2. Unmatched junction bases numbered 7, after V lost 2 bases and J lost 2 bases. The CDR3 has 17 residues. Germline CDR1 and CDR2: WSHSY and SAAADI. The CDR3 bases are TGCGCCAGCAGTGAGCTTTTACTAGCGGGACCCACAGATACGCAGTATTTT. The encoded protein is CASSELLLAGPTDTQYF.

This clone turned up a few times. V usage is TRBV12-3 or TRBV12-4 and J usage is TRBJ1-2, with a tentative D call TRBD1 (5 bases). The CDR3 spans 13 residues. V dropped 4 bases and J dropped 4 bases, with 10 bases sitting between them. The CDR3 DNA is TGTGCCAGCAGTTCCCTCGGGGGCTATGGCTACACCTTC. This gives the protein CASSSLGGYGYTF.

The chain joins TRBV19 to TRBJ1-2; weak D call: TRBD1 (6 bases). This CDR3 has 12 amino acids. Per the germline V gene, CDR1 is LNHDA and CDR2 is SQIVND (reference sequence). CDR3 DNA sequence: TGTGCGAGTTGGCGGACAGACTATGGCTACACCTTC. It encodes CASWRTDYGYTF. Full variable domain (outside the CDR3, taken from reference TRBV19 and TRBJ1-2): DGGITQSPKYLFRKEGQNVTLSCEQNLNHDAMYWYRQDPGQGLRLIYYSQIVNDFQKGDIAEGYSVSREKKESFPLTVTSAQKNPTAFYLCASWRTDYGYTFGSGTRLTVV.

In this sample, this clone turned up a few times. This chain links TRBV6-5 with TRBJ1-5, with a possible D match to TRBD1 (5 bases). Trimming took 6 bases from V and 6 from J, leaving 18 bases between them. Germline CDR1 is MNHEY and CDR2 is SVGAGI. The length of the CDR3 is 15 residues. For the CDR3, the DNA is TGTGCCAGCAGGATGGGACTCCAAGACGGTCAGCCCCAGCATTTT. Encoded protein: CASRMGLQDGQPQHF.

The chain has TRBV6-6 and TRBJ1-4; no clear D gene. Per the germline V gene, CDR1 is MNHNY and CDR2 is SVGAGI (reference sequence). The CDR3 totals 15 residues. V gave up 6 bases and J gave up 2 bases, with 13 bases separating them. CDR3 protein: CASSAPGSTNEKLFF. The CDR3 nucleotides read TGTGCCAGCAGCGCTCCGGGTTCCACTAATGAAAAACTGTTTTTT.

The chain links TRBV2 to TRBJ2-3, with TRBD2 matching 12 bases. The CDR3 sequence is 17 residues long. J was trimmed by 2 bases and V by 1 base; bases with no gene match: 4. The germline gives CDR1 SNHLY, CDR2 FYNNEI. The CDR3: CASSEGTSGRTTDTQYF. Here the CDR3 DNA reads TGTGCCAGCAGTGAAGGAACTAGCGGGAGGACCACAGATACGCAGTATTTT.

This clone appeared a few times. The chain joins TRBV15 to TRBJ2-1; TRBD1 agrees at 7 bases. V lost 4 bases and J lost 8; bases outside the gene matches: 14. The germline gives CDR1 LNHNV, CDR2 YYDKDF (reference sequence). The length of the CDR3 is 16 residues. CDR3 nucleotides: TGTGCCACCAGCAAAGCGACCTACCGGGACAGACATGAGCAGTTCTTC. Its protein product is CATSKATYRDRHEQFF.

The V gene is TRBV5-1, the J gene TRBJ2-1; 8 nucleotides line up with TRBD2. The CDR3 runs 14 residues. V lost 5 bases and J lost 4; bases outside the gene matches: 5. Germline V gives CDR1 SGHRS, CDR2 YFSETQ. Here the CDR3 DNA reads TGCGCCAGCAGACCCAGCGGGAGTTACAATGAGCAGTTCTTC. The encoded protein is CASRPSGSYNEQFF.